At least ten counts were recorded for the clone carrying this T cell receptor (beta chain). Germline V gives CDR1 SGHVS, CDR2 FNYEAQ. The CDR3 totals 16 residues. V lost 1 base to trimming and J lost 4 bases, with 11 bases between them. TCRdb recomputed calls from the reads with MiXCR, one row per CDR3 protein. The table lists hundreds of thousands of distinct CDR3 sequences, approximately 25% of them singletons. This record comes from a study of T cell repertoires in cytomegalovirus infection. The sequenced material came from CD8+ T cells from PBMCs. The source is a human donor in good health (CMV status not recorded). Some clones in this sample may be carry-over from other donors' samples. The chain couples TRBV7-6 to TRBJ1-6; D ambiguous. This CDR3 reads CASSLDGPLYNSPLHF. DNA for the CDR3: TGTGCCAGCAGCTTAGACGGGCCCCTATATAATTCACCCCTCCACTTT.